The 26 T cell receptor beta chains presented below share a single source sample, sequenced in a study of T-cell memory formation after mild COVID-19. Via MiXCR, TCRdb re-called the 5' RACE reads, giving one row per CDR3 protein. The sample carries 530,000 or so distinct CDR3 sequences, around a sixth recorded once. Sequences were obtained from PBMCs or a T cell subset sorted from them (not recorded which). These receptors all stem from an adult woman who had mild COVID-19 (a few samples of this study predate the infection). Cell type and time point are not known.

This clonotype has more than one count but fewer than ten. The rearrangement uses TRBV2 and TRBJ2-1, with 13 bases lining up with TRBD2. The CDR3 extends over 14 amino acids. Germline lookup yields CDR1 SNHLY and CDR2 FYNNEI. V shed 1 base, J shed 12 bases, and the junction held 3 bases outside the gene matches. CDR3 coding DNA: TGTGCCAGCAGTGAAGGGACTAGCGGGAGCCCGCAGTTCTTC. Residues: CASSEGTSGSPQFF.

V and J are TRBV7-6 and TRBJ2-1; 8 nucleotides agree with TRBD2. The V gene's germline CDR1 is SGHVS and CDR2 FNYEAQ. After removal of 3 bases from V and 7 bases from J, the junction contained 8 bases not matched to a gene. This CDR3 has 15 residues. In DNA, the CDR3 is TGTGCCAGCAGCTTGGCTTCTGGCGGGGGGAATGAGCAGTTCTTC. This codes for CASSLASGGGNEQFF.

The chain employs TRBV27 and TRBJ2-3; 7 bases map to TRBD1. Looked up from germline, CDR1 is MNHEY and CDR2 is SMNVEV (reference sequence). Unmatched junction bases numbered 9, after V lost 5 bases and J lost 4 bases. The CDR3 is 15 residues long. The CDR3 DNA follows: TGTGCCAGCAGTCTAAGGACAGGTCTGGCAGATACGCAGTATTTT. The encoded protein is CASSLRTGLADTQYF.

This clonotype was counted a few times. The rearrangement uses TRBV2 and TRBJ1-6, with no clear D. The V gene lost 3 bases and the J gene lost 10 bases, with 10 bases spanning the gap. Germline V CDR1 and CDR2: SNHLY, FYNNEI. This CDR3 is 13 amino acids long. CDR3 sequence reads: CASSDTRRSPLHF. CDR3 DNA: TGTGCCAGCAGTGACACCAGACGATCACCCCTCCACTTT.

The J gene is TRBJ2-3, the V gene TRBV6-5; D remains unclear. CDR3 length: 16 residues. V was shortened by 0 bases and J by 4 bases, with 14 bases between the two germline ends. CDR1 and CDR2 (germline): MNHEY, SVGAGI. The CDR3 nucleotides are TGTGCCAGCAGTTACTCTGAGTACGCGGTGGCAGATACGCAGTATTTT. This translates into CASSYSEYAVADTQYF.

The V and J genes are TRBV30 and TRBJ2-2, with a tentative D call TRBD1 (6 bases). Trimming took off 8 bases at V and 2 bases at J, with 9 bases between the two ends. The CDR3 has 12 amino acids. Germline CDR1 GTSNPN, CDR2 SVGIG (reference sequence). The CDR3 nucleotides are TGTGCCAGGGGGATAAACACCGGGGAGCTGTTTTTT. Amino acid sequence: CARGINTGELFF.

This clonotype occurred a few times. The chain couples TRBV24-1 to TRBJ2-3, with D maybe TRBD2 (5 bases). Germline lookup yields CDR1 KGHDR and CDR2 SFDVKD. CDR3 length: 16 residues. V was trimmed by 0 bases and J by 2 bases, leaving 11 bases between them. In DNA, the CDR3 is TGTGCCACCAGTGATTTGCCGGCGGGCTCCACAGATACGCAGTATTTT. Protein: CATSDLPAGSTDTQYF.

V usage is TRBV20-1 and J usage is TRBJ1-3; the D is unclear. The CDR3 totals 14 residues. The V end was cut by 4 bases, the J end by 0 bases, with 10 bases between. Germline CDR1 and CDR2: DFQATT and SNEGSKA (reference sequence). The CDR3 spells CSAMGGNSGNTIYF. In nucleotides, the CDR3 is TGCAGTGCTATGGGCGGAAACTCTGGAAACACCATATATTTT.

This clonotype was recorded at least ten times. The rearrangement links TRBV24-1 to TRBJ2-3; D perhaps matches TRBD2 (5 bases). Deletions cut 7 bases from V and 6 bases from J, with 13 bases between. CDR1 KGHDR and CDR2 SFDVKD come from the germline V gene. The CDR3 runs to 13 residues. The CDR3 reads CATRGSPGDTQYF. Written as DNA, the CDR3 is TGTGCCACCAGGGGCTCTCCGGGGGATACGCAGTATTTT.

The chain links TRBV29-1 to TRBJ2-1; D remains ambiguous. Germline loops: CDR1 SQVTM, CDR2 ANQGSEA. This CDR3 is built from 12 residues. V shed 4 bases and J shed 7 bases, with 11 bases lying between them. The CDR3 DNA reads as TGCAGCGTTGGTGGCTCTTGGAATGAGCAGTTCTTC. It yields the protein CSVGGSWNEQFF.

This clonotype was seen only a few times. The rearrangement joins TRBV12-3 or TRBV12-4 to TRBJ2-5; D tentatively fits TRBD1 or TRBD2 (6 bases each). Between the trimmed V and J ends, which lost 5 bases and 1 base, there was a span of 11 bases. CDR3 size: 14 residues. The CDR3 region has the DNA TGTGCCAGCAGTGGAGGGGGACCCCAAGAGACCCAGTACTTC. Its protein product is CASSGGGPQETQYF.

In its sample, this clonotype was seen a few times. The chain recombines TRBV4-2 with TRBJ2-5; TRBD1 aligns across 8 bases. The CDR3 length is 14 residues. Germline loops: CDR1 LGHNA, CDR2 YNFKEQ. The V segment lost 4 bases and the J segment 5 bases; nucleotides outside the gene matches: 6. CDR3 in DNA: TGTGCCAGCAGCCCCCGGACAGGGAGGGAGACCCAGTACTTC. It specifies CASSPRTGRETQYF.

This clonotype was counted a few times. The rearrangement joins TRBV5-5 to TRBJ2-3, with 8 bases that match TRBD1. This CDR3 is 15 amino acids long. Germline V gives CDR1 SGHKS, CDR2 YYEKEE (reference sequence). V lost 4 bases and J lost 0; bases outside the gene matches: 4. CDR3 in amino acids: CASSEGQASTDTQYF. CDR3 sequence (DNA): TGTGCCAGCAGCGAGGGACAGGCTAGCACAGATACGCAGTATTTT.

This clonotype was observed a handful of times. Mismatch with germline at one junction end may stem from a read error. V and J are TRBV12-3 or TRBV12-4 and TRBJ2-1; 14 positions agree with TRBD2. The CDR3 has 22 amino acids. The CDR3 here is CASSQSRGRLAGGLRSYNEQFF. The DNA of the CDR3 is TGTGCAAGCAGCCAAAGCCGAGGGCGACTAGCGGGAGGGCTGCGTTCTTACAATGAGCAGTTCTTC.

This clonotype was detected a few times. The J gene is TRBJ1-1, the V gene TRBV18; the match to TRBD1 covers 9 bases. V gave up 3 bases and J gave up 5 bases; unmatched junction bases: 10. This CDR3 spans 16 amino acids. The germline gives CDR1 KGHSH, CDR2 LQKENI. The CDR3 sequence is CASSPGTGLRGTEAFF. Written as DNA, the CDR3 is TGTGCCAGCTCACCCGGGACAGGGCTACGGGGGACTGAAGCTTTCTTT.

The chain recombines TRBV5-1 with TRBJ2-7; 9 positions match TRBD1. V gave up 6 bases and J gave up 2 bases; unmatched junction bases: 12. The CDR3 extends over 16 amino acids. The V gene's germline CDR1 is SGHRS and CDR2 YFSETQ. The CDR3 spells CASTWDRAGLAYEQYF. CDR3 nucleotides: TGCGCCAGCACCTGGGACAGGGCGGGTTTAGCCTACGAGCAGTACTTC.

This clonotype was counted between two and nine times. The chain recombines TRBV6-2 or TRBV6-3 with TRBJ2-7; the match to TRBD1 covers 7 bases. The germline CDR1 and CDR2 sequences are MNHEY and SVGEGT. Losses at the gene ends were 4 bases for V and 2 bases for J; bases not matched to a gene: 8. The CDR3 sequence is 15 residues long. DNA for the CDR3: TGTGCCAGCAGTTTACCGGGACAGATCCCCTACGAGCAGTACTTC. Protein: CASSLPGQIPYEQYF.

The chain joins TRBV5-5 to TRBJ2-1; weak D call: TRBD1 (6 bases). Trimming pared 0 bases from V and 3 bases from J, leaving 19 bases between. CDR3 length: 18 amino acids. Per germline, CDR1 SGHKS and CDR2 YYEKEE (reference sequence). The CDR3 region has the DNA TGTGCCAGCAGCTTGGATGGGGGCCGCAGAGGGTTCTACAATGAGCAGTTCTTC. Its protein is CASSLDGGRRGFYNEQFF. The variable domain in full, completed from reference TRBV5-5 and TRBJ2-1, reads DAGVTQSPTHLIKTRGQQVTLRCSPISGHKSVSWYQQVLGQGPQFIFQYYEKEERGRGNFPDRFSARQFPNYSSELNVNALLLGDSALYLCASSLDGGRRGFYNEQFFGPGTRLTVL.

This clonotype was seen a handful of times. The rearrangement uses TRBV12-3 or TRBV12-4 and TRBJ1-1; D gene ambiguous. Trimming pared 4 bases from V and 8 bases from J, leaving 11 bases between. The CDR3 has 12 residues. Here the CDR3 reads CASSSPNAEAFF. The CDR3 region has the DNA TGTGCCAGCAGTTCACCTAATGCAGAAGCTTTCTTT.

This clonotype has at least ten counts. This chain joins TRBV5-1 and TRBJ2-2; possible D gene TRBD1, 5 bases. Germline V gives CDR1 SGHRS, CDR2 YFSETQ. V was shortened by 0 bases and J by 3 bases, with 12 bases between the two germline ends. The CDR3 is made up of 16 amino acids. The DNA for the CDR3 is TGCGCCAGCAGCTTGGAGTCCAGGGTGTACACCGGGGAGCTGTTTTTT. It is translated as CASSLESRVYTGELFF.

The chain links TRBV28 to TRBJ1-5, with D tentatively TRBD1 (6 bases). CDR3 size: 14 residues. CDR1 is MDHEN, CDR2 SYDVKM, per germline. The ends were cut back, 7 bases at V and 4 bases at J, with 14 bases in the middle. CDR3 bases: TGTGCCAGCAAACTACAGGGATTAAATCAGCCCCAGCATTTT. Protein product: CASKLQGLNQPQHF. The whole variable domain, filled in from reference TRBV28 and TRBJ1-5, reads DVKVTQSSRYLVKRTGEKVFLECVQDMDHENMFWYRQDPGLGLRLIYFSYDVKMKEKGDIPEGYSVSREKKERFSLILESASTNQTSMYLCASKLQGLNQPQHFGDGTRLSIL.

This clonotype showed up just a few times. Here the CDR3 DNA reads TGTGCCAGCAGTCAACGACAGGGTTTGGCCACTGAAGCTTTCTTT. Encoded protein: CASSQRQGLATEAFF. This sequence joins TRBV27 and TRBJ1-1; 7 bases are a match to TRBD1. The CDR3 contains 15 residues. The trim removed 5 bases at V and 4 bases at J, leaving 10 bases unmatched. CDR1 MNHEY and CDR2 SMNVEV come from the germline V gene (reference sequence).

The sample holds a few counts of this clonotype. The rearrangement uses TRBV12-3 or TRBV12-4 and TRBJ2-1; 7 bases are a match to TRBD2. V lost 6 bases and J lost 9; bases outside the gene matches: 2. The CDR3 totals 11 residues. CDR3 residues: CASRPGGEQFF. The CDR3 bases are TGTGCCAGCAGGCCGGGGGGTGAGCAGTTCTTC.

This clonotype came up a few times. V and J are TRBV27 and TRBJ2-3; D tentatively fits TRBD1 or TRBD2 (5 bases each). In germline, CDR1 is MNHEY, CDR2 SMNVEV (reference sequence). Trimming pared 2 bases from V and 4 bases from J, leaving 7 bases between. The CDR3 is made up of 13 amino acids. Here the CDR3 DNA reads TGTGCCAGCAGTTTAGGGACGCCAGATACGCAGTATTTT. It translates to CASSLGTPDTQYF.

Ten or more counts support this clonotype. The chain uses TRBV3-1 and TRBJ1-1, with 10 bases lining up with TRBD1. The CDR3 extends over 14 amino acids. The V gene end was trimmed by 4 bases and the J gene end by 3 bases; junction bases not matched to a gene: 2. Germline V lookup: CDR1 LGHDT, CDR2 YNNKEL (reference sequence). The CDR3: CASSRGQGDTEAFF. The CDR3, as DNA: TGTGCCAGCAGCCGCGGACAGGGGGACACTGAAGCTTTCTTT.

The chain couples TRBV28 to TRBJ2-1; the D gene is possibly TRBD2 (6 bases). This CDR3 comprises 15 residues. The germline CDR1 and CDR2 sequences are MDHEN and SYDVKM. The V end was cut by 5 bases, the J end by 8 bases, with 19 bases between. The CDR3 bases are TGTGCCAGCAGTGGAACTAGCCCCACCAGGCATGAGCAGTTCTTC. Its protein is CASSGTSPTRHEQFF.